The subject of this entry is one T cell receptor beta chain. Its matching antigen is unknown. TCRdb keeps only in-frame clones here, not all; method: immunoSEQ multiplex PCR. The sample shows about 21,000 clones, approximately 85% of them seen only once. The V segment lost 3 bases and the J segment 1 base; nucleotides outside the gene matches: 2. The germline gives CDR1 SGHVS, CDR2 FQNEAQ. The CDR3 is 15 residues long. This specimen belongs to a study of OX40 agonist ivuxolimab in advanced cancers. Study-level background: Ivuxolimab, an antibody acting as an agonist of OX40 (CD134), was used to treat patients. Patients were 82.7% male with ages roughly 20 to 90, mean approximately 55. Having had anti-PD-1, anti-PD-L1 or anti-CTLA-4 therapy before was allowed, and approximately 40% had some.

Study-level findings and limits: More expanded clones were found, on average, in CD8+ than in CD4+ T cells.

This TCR was sampled from an adult with an advanced solid tumor such as melanoma, head and neck, liver or kidney cancer. The sequencing here drew on CD4+ or CD8+ T cells sorted from blood, taken in a trial of the OX40 agonist ivuxolimab. The rearrangement uses TRBV7-8 and TRBJ1-5; 8 bases map to TRBD1. The CDR3 DNA reads TGTGCCAGCAGCTTCGCAGGGGGCAGCAATCAGCCCCAGCATTTT. Amino acids: CASSFAGGSNQPQHF.